This T cell receptor (beta chain) derives from a study of T cell clones after liver transplantation. The wider study: Immunosuppression withdrawal was tried within 2 years after liver transplantation in this trial.

CD3+CD4+ and CD3+CD8+ cells were FACS-sorted from thawed unstimulated PBMCs. The CDR3 runs to 14 residues. In germline, CDR1 is MDHEN, CDR2 SYDVKM. V lost 4 bases and J 5 bases, leaving 12 bases between the germline ends. Sequencing used immunoSEQ multiplex PCR; TCRdb keeps in-frame clones, though not all of them. The profile shows about 20,000 clones, roughly 80% of them singletons. Sequencing was performed on CD8+ T cells from blood, taken around 52 months after liver transplant. The rearrangement uses TRBV28 and TRBJ1-5, with D perhaps TRBD1 (5 bases). The TCR originated in a human patient who received a liver transplant. Some T cells may have originated in the graft donor. CDR3 DNA sequence: TGTGCCAGCAGTTGGGGGGGTACTCATCAGCCCCAGCATTTT. Its protein product is CASSWGGTHQPQHF.